These 29 T cell receptor beta chains share one sample of origin, sequenced in a study of graft-versus-host responses after intestinal transplantation (dated by TCRdb to the early 2020s). The intended sense of this specimen's time point label: cells obtained before transplantation from donor or recipient. Library preparation employed the immunoSEQ multiplex PCR assay. TCRdb stores this immuneACCESS table with in-frame sequences only. Part of the clones is absent; in the studies checked, under half of the shortfall reflects unresolved V genes, and no reason is known for the rest. The sample table holds over 100,000 clones, of which 85% to 95% were seen once. Over 2.5% of the sample is taken by the ten largest. Which antigens these TCRs recognize remains unknown. The material was unstimulated CD8+ T cells sorted from spleen or lymph node cells, obtained before intestinal transplant. The receptor set was obtained from a human donor who received an intestinal transplant.

The rearrangement joins TRBV7-9 to TRBJ2-2, with a tentative D call TRBD2 (6 bases). V was shortened by 5 bases and J by 4 bases, with 20 bases between the two germline ends. This CDR3 comprises 17 residues. CDR1 SEHNR and CDR2 FQNEAQ come from the germline V gene (reference sequence). The CDR3 is CASSPERRVEITGELFF. The CDR3 DNA is TGTGCCAGCAGCCCGGAGCGGAGGGTCGAGATCACCGGGGAGCTGTTTTTT.

The V and J genes are TRBV11-2 and TRBJ1-1; no clear D gene. Germline CDR1 and CDR2: SGHAT and FQNNGV. The V gene lost 6 bases and the J gene lost 0 bases, with 17 bases spanning the gap. This CDR3 region has 16 residues. The CDR3 DNA follows: TGTGCCAGCAGATACGGTCGGACGTATATGAACACTGAAGCTTTCTTT. Residues: CASRYGRTYMNTEAFF.

The rearrangement uses TRBV27 and TRBJ2-6, with D unclear. V was shortened by 6 bases and J by 2 bases, with 20 bases between the two germline ends. This CDR3 contains 18 residues. CDR1 MNHEY and CDR2 SMNVEV come from the germline V gene (reference sequence). The CDR3 coding sequence is TGTGCCAGCAGAAAAACCCCGGGTGCGCTTCCTGGGGCCAACGTCCTGACTTTC. It specifies CASRKTPGALPGANVLTF.

The rearrangement uses TRBV27 and TRBJ2-7, with TRBD2 as a possible D gene (6 bases). The CDR3 extends over 14 amino acids. Germline lookup yields CDR1 MNHEY and CDR2 SMNVEV (reference sequence). The ends were cut back, 3 bases at V and 2 bases at J, with 11 bases in the middle. The CDR3 nucleotides read TGTGCCAGCAGTTTCACGGGAGTCCCCTACGAGCAGTACTTC. Translating it yields CASSFTGVPYEQYF.

The chain carries TRBV27 and TRBJ2-5; 11 positions match TRBD2. Germline V gives CDR1 MNHEY, CDR2 SMNVEV (reference sequence). This CDR3 contains 17 residues. V shed 2 bases, J shed 2 bases, and the junction held 7 bases outside the gene matches. As DNA, the CDR3 is TGTGCCAGCAGTTTAGGTTCTAGCGGGAGGCCTCAAGAGACCCAGTACTTC. Its protein is CASSLGSSGRPQETQYF.

The chain recombines TRBV7-9 with TRBJ1-5; D gene unclear. CDR3 length: 13 amino acids. CDR1 is SEHNR and CDR2 is FQNEAQ in the germline V gene (reference sequence). V lost 1 base and J 5 bases, leaving 6 bases between the germline ends. The CDR3 protein is CASSLVWDQPQHF. The DNA of the CDR3 is TGTGCCAGCAGCTTAGTTTGGGATCAGCCCCAGCATTTT.

J is TRBJ1-1 and V is TRBV7-9, with D maybe TRBD1 (5 bases). The CDR3 spans 15 residues. Looked up from germline, CDR1 is SEHNR and CDR2 is FQNEAQ (reference sequence). V lost 5 bases to trimming and J lost 7 bases, with 20 bases between them. The CDR3 loop is CASSPDTGYENEAFF. DNA of the CDR3: TGTGCCAGCAGCCCAGATACAGGATATGAGAATGAAGCTTTCTTT.

The chain joins TRBV4-1 to TRBJ2-1; 11 nucleotides match TRBD2. The germline V gene has CDR1 MGHRA and CDR2 YSYEKL. This CDR3 has 15 amino acids. V lost 5 bases to trimming and J lost 4 bases; unmatched junction nucleotides: 4. The CDR3 bases are TGCGCCAGCAGCACGACTAGCGGGACATACAATGAGCAGTTCTTC. It encodes CASSTTSGTYNEQFF.

This rearrangement joins TRBV19 to TRBJ1-5; D unresolved. Trimming removed 3 bases from V and 0 bases from J, with 6 bases in between. CDR3 size: 14 residues. The germline gives CDR1 LNHDA, CDR2 SQIVND (reference sequence). CDR3 coding DNA: TGTGCCAGTAGTATGTTCCATAGCAATCAGCCCCAGCATTTT. Translation: CASSMFHSNQPQHF.

The CDR3 DNA reads as TGTGCCAGCAGCCCCCCCCGGGGCTTTGGTTACGAGCAGTACTTC. Protein product: CASSPPRGFGYEQYF. The V gene is TRBV27, the J gene TRBJ2-7; perhaps D is TRBD1 or TRBD2 (5 bases each). This CDR3 region has 15 residues. The V end lost 6 bases, the J end lost 4 bases, and 19 bases lay between the germline ends. Germline loops: CDR1 MNHEY, CDR2 SMNVEV (reference sequence).

This clone has only one observation. The rearrangement joins TRBV27 to TRBJ2-7; TRBD1 matches at 7 bases. This CDR3 has 16 amino acids. After removal of 2 bases from V and 0 bases from J, the junction contained 7 bases not matched to a gene. Germline V gene data show CDR1 as MNHEY and CDR2 as SMNVEV (reference sequence). As DNA, the CDR3 is TGTGCCAGCAGTTTAACATACAGGGGCAGCTCCTACGAGCAGTACTTC. Translated, it gives CASSLTYRGSSYEQYF.

This clone appeared once. This sequence joins TRBV14 and TRBJ2-7; 7 positions match TRBD2. There are 16 residues in the CDR3. With 0 bases clipped from V and 0 bases from J, the junction kept 5 bases outside the gene matches. Germline V gives CDR1 SGHDN, CDR2 FVKESK. CDR3 bases: TGTGCCAGCAGCCAAGAGGGAGGGTTGAGCTCCTACGAGCAGTACTTC. Amino acids: CASSQEGGLSSYEQYF.

The chain combines TRBV5-6 with TRBJ1-2, with 9 bases fitting TRBD1. Per germline, CDR1 SGHDT and CDR2 YYEEEE. The CDR3 runs to 15 residues. The J segment lost 3 bases and the V segment lost 4 bases, leaving 7 bases of the junction unmatched. CDR3 residues: CASSPLGQGDYGYTF. CDR3 nucleotide sequence: TGTGCCAGCAGCCCCCTGGGACAGGGTGACTATGGCTACACCTTC.

The chain carries TRBV15 and TRBJ2-3, with D perhaps TRBD1 or TRBD2 (5 bases each). The CDR3 loop spans 15 amino acids. Per germline, CDR1 LNHNV and CDR2 YYDKDF (reference sequence). V was clipped by 1 base and J by 0 bases, with 8 bases between them. The DNA for the CDR3 is TGTGCCACCAGCAGAGCCGGGGCTAGCACAGATACGCAGTATTTT. Its translation: CATSRAGASTDTQYF. The full variable domain, with the rest looked up from reference TRBV15 and TRBJ2-3, is DAMVIQNPRYQVTQFGKPVTLSCSQTLNHNVMYWYQQKSSQAPKLLFHYYDKDFNNEADTPDNFQSRRPNTSFCFLDIRSPGLGDTAMYLCATSRAGASTDTQYFGPGTRLTVL.

V is TRBV27 and J is TRBJ1-5; D is unresolved. This CDR3 comprises 14 residues. Germline values: CDR1 MNHEY, CDR2 SMNVEV (reference sequence). V gave up 2 bases and J gave up 3 bases, with 8 bases separating them. CDR3 coding DNA: TGTGCCAGCAGTTTAGGCAGTCCCAATCAGCCCCAGCATTTT. It translates to CASSLGSPNQPQHF.

The chain employs TRBV7-9 and TRBJ2-7; maybe TRBD2 (5 bases). Trimming cost V 3 bases and J 2 bases, with 8 bases left between them. The CDR3 has 13 amino acids. The germline CDR1 and CDR2 sequences are SEHNR and FQNEAQ (reference sequence). The DNA of the CDR3 is TGTGCCAGCAGCTTTTCGAGGGCCTACGAGCAGTACTTC. The encoded protein is CASSFSRAYEQYF.

This chain connects TRBV27 to TRBJ2-7; D is undetermined. The CDR3 is 12 amino acids. Germline V gene sequence: CDR1 MNHEY, CDR2 SMNVEV (reference sequence). Deletions cut 5 bases from V and 6 bases from J, with 11 bases between. For the CDR3, the DNA is TGTGCCAGCAGTCCGTCGGGTACCGAGCAGTACTTC. Translation gives CASSPSGTEQYF.

In this sample, this clone turned up once. The CDR3 protein is CSVVYPTDRDAIQYF. The CDR3 coding sequence is TGCAGCGTTGTATATCCGACGGACAGGGACGCCATTCAGTACTTC. This rearrangement joins TRBV29-1 to TRBJ2-4, with 8 bases that match TRBD1. CDR3 length: 15 amino acids. Germline CDR1 and CDR2: SQVTM and ANQGSEA. The J segment lost 9 bases and the V segment lost 4 bases, leaving 14 bases of the junction unmatched.

This clone was detected a few times. This sequence joins TRBV29-1 and TRBJ1-2; weak D call: TRBD1 (6 bases). The CDR3 runs 13 residues. V lost 6 bases, J lost 1 base, and 12 bases lay in between. CDR1 and CDR2 from the germline V gene are SQVTM and ANQGSEA. The CDR3 sequence: CSVRGGDNYGYTF. The CDR3 bases are TGCAGCGTCCGAGGGGGTGATAACTATGGCTACACCTTC.

The count of this clone is one. This chain connects TRBV13 to TRBJ2-6; 8 bases map to TRBD1. Looked up from germline, CDR1 is PRHDT and CDR2 is FYEKMQ (reference sequence). J was trimmed by 0 bases and V by 5 bases; bases with no gene match: 9. This CDR3 is 18 amino acids long. The CDR3 protein is CASSAQGATLSGANVLTF. CDR3 coding DNA: TGTGCCAGCAGCGCCCAGGGGGCCACCCTCTCTGGGGCCAACGTCCTGACTTTC. The whole variable domain, remainder taken from reference TRBV13 and TRBJ2-6, is AAGVIQSPRHLIKEKRETATLKCYPIPRHDTVYWYQQGPGQDPQFLISFYEKMQSDKGSIPDRFSAQQFSDYHSELNMSSLELGDSALYFCASSAQGATLSGANVLTFGAGSRLTVL.

The chain joins TRBV5-4 to TRBJ2-3, with 8 bases identical to TRBD2. CDR3 size: 16 residues. The junction had 9 bases not matched to a gene; V was cut back by 4 bases and J by 2 bases. The germline V gene has CDR1 SGHNT and CDR2 YYREEE (reference sequence). The CDR3 loop reads CASSPTGLATTDTQYF. The CDR3 nucleotides are TGTGCCAGCAGCCCAACCGGACTAGCCACCACAGATACGCAGTATTTT.

The CDR3 region has the DNA TGTGCCAGCAGCTTAGATGGCGGGTTCAATGAGCAGTTCTTC. It specifies CASSLDGGFNEQFF. The chain couples TRBV7-9 to TRBJ2-1; D is perhaps TRBD2 (5 bases). Trimming pared 1 base from V and 6 bases from J, leaving 10 bases between. Germline V gene lookup returns CDR1 SEHNR and CDR2 FQNEAQ (reference sequence). The CDR3 extends over 14 amino acids.

V gene TRBV15 combines with J gene TRBJ2-1; TRBD2 matches 7 bases. V gave up 1 base and J gave up 7 bases; unmatched junction bases: 4. The germline CDR1 and CDR2 sequences are LNHNV and YYDKDF (reference sequence). CDR3 size: 14 residues. The CDR3 here is CATSRAASGNEQFF. The DNA of the CDR3 is TGTGCCACCAGCAGAGCGGCTAGCGGAAATGAGCAGTTCTTC.

This chain joins TRBV6-6 and TRBJ1-5, with D tentatively TRBD1 (5 bases). The CDR3 extends over 14 amino acids. Trimming removed 6 bases from V and 3 bases from J, with 12 bases in between. Germline loops: CDR1 MNHNY, CDR2 SVGAGI (reference sequence). The CDR3 spells CASSLGRINQPQHF. In nucleotides, the CDR3 is TGTGCCAGCAGCTTGGGACGTATCAATCAGCCCCAGCATTTT.

This rearrangement joins TRBV7-8 to TRBJ2-7; 7 nucleotides agree with TRBD2. The V gene's germline CDR1 is SGHVS and CDR2 FQNEAQ. This CDR3 has 15 amino acids. Trimming took 1 base from V and 5 from J; bases not matched to a gene: 8. CDR3 in DNA: TGTGCCAGCAGCTTAGAGGGCGGGAGCGCCAACGAGCAGTACTTC. Amino acids: CASSLEGGSANEQYF.

V is TRBV14 and J is TRBJ1-1, with TRBD1 identical over 10 bases. The ends lost 4 bases at V and 4 bases at J; junction bases unmatched: 9. There are 16 residues in the CDR3. Germline CDR1 is SGHDN and CDR2 is FVKESK. The CDR3 reads CASSRIRTGGSTEAFF. The CDR3 DNA is TGTGCCAGCAGCCGTATAAGGACAGGGGGTAGCACTGAAGCTTTCTTT.

CDR3 in amino acids: CASSPREGGNTEAFF. CDR3 bases: TGCGCCAGCAGCCCAAGGGAAGGGGGGAACACTGAAGCTTTCTTT. The chain couples TRBV4-1 to TRBJ1-1; a possible D gene is TRBD1 (6 bases). Germline CDR1 and CDR2: MGHRA and YSYEKL. V was clipped by 4 bases and J by 1 base, with 13 bases between them. CDR3 length: 15 residues.

V usage is TRBV27 and J usage is TRBJ1-4; unclear D gene. V was cut by 4 bases and J by 2 bases, with 17 bases left in between. This CDR3 comprises 17 residues. Per the germline V gene, CDR1 is MNHEY and CDR2 is SMNVEV (reference sequence). CDR3 loop: CASSSYYRDRTNEKLFF. In DNA form, the CDR3 reads TGTGCCAGCAGTTCTTACTACCGGGATCGCACTAATGAAAAACTGTTTTTT.

The CDR3 spells CASSPGQGRNTIYF. CDR3 nucleotide sequence: TGTGCCAGCAGCCCCGGACAGGGGCGAAACACCATATATTTT. The chain links TRBV28 to TRBJ1-3, with 9 nucleotides matching TRBD1. The CDR3 consists of 14 residues. Germline lookup yields CDR1 MDHEN and CDR2 SYDVKM. The trim removed 6 bases at V and 5 bases at J, leaving 5 bases unmatched.